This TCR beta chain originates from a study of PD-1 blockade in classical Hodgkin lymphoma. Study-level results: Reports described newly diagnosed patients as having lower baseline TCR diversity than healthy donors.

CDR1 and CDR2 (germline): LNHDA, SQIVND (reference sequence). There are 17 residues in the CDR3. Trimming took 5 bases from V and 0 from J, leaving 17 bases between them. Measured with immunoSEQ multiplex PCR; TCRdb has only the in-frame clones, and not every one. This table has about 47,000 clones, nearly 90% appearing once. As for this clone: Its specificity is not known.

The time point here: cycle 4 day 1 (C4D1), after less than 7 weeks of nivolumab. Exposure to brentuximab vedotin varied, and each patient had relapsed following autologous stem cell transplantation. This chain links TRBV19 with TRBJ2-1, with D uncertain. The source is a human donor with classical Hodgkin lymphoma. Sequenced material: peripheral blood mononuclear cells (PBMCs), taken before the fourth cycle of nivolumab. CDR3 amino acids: CASSLPRMTSSYNEQFF. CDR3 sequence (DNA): TGTGCCAGTAGTTTACCGCGGATGACGAGCTCCTACAATGAGCAGTTCTTC.